The 13 T cell receptor beta chains below come from one sample, sequenced in a study of identical twins. TCRdb re-called the 5' RACE reads through MiXCR, storing one row per CDR3 protein. The sample gives a few hundred thousand distinct CDR3 sequences, approximately 16% of which show up once; around 0.4% is in the top ten. The data were also submitted as part of a second study, on yellow fever vaccine responses in identical twins.

The sequencing sample was made of CD4+ T cells sorted from blood. These receptors were collected from a woman between 18 and 29 years old in good health.

The CDR3 reads CSATRRRTSSYNEQFF. Here the CDR3 DNA reads TGCAGTGCCACTCGGCGGCGGACGAGCTCCTACAATGAGCAGTTCTTC. The chain joins TRBV20-1 to TRBJ2-1; D not certain. CDR1 and CDR2 from the germline V gene are DFQATT and SNEGSKA (reference sequence). There are 16 residues in the CDR3. The V end was cut by 6 bases, the J end by 0 bases, with 18 bases between.

The chain is built from TRBV6-1 and TRBJ2-3; 10 bases fit TRBD2. Germline V CDR1 and CDR2: MNHNS, SASEGT. The CDR3 is made up of 17 amino acids. V shed 3 bases and J 0 bases; nucleotides not matched to a gene: 6. The DNA of the CDR3 is TGTGCCAGCAGTGACCAGCGGGGGGGCCGAAGCACAGATACGCAGTATTTT. Its protein product is CASSDQRGGRSTDTQYF.

The rearrangement links TRBV12-3 or TRBV12-4 to TRBJ2-7; either TRBD1 or TRBD2 may supply D (5 bases each). The CDR3 totals 14 residues. Trimming removed 3 bases from V and 2 bases from J, with 11 bases in between. The CDR3 bases are TGTGCCAGCAGTTTTTGGACGGGACCCTACGAGCAGTACTTC. Its translation: CASSFWTGPYEQYF.

The chain links TRBV24-1 to TRBJ2-5; D possibly uses TRBD1 or TRBD2 (5 bases each). Germline lookup yields CDR1 KGHDR and CDR2 SFDVKD. Between the trimmed V and J ends, which lost 2 bases and 2 bases, there was a span of 11 bases. The CDR3 is 15 amino acids. For the CDR3, the DNA is TGTGCCACCAGTGATTCGGGACGAGGTCAAGAGACCCAGTACTTC. Its translation: CATSDSGRGQETQYF.

This clonotype was counted between two and nine times. The genes are TRBV7-3 and TRBJ2-7; 9 bases agree with TRBD2. Germline values: CDR1 SGHTA, CDR2 FQGTGA. J lost 4 bases, V lost 3 bases, and 7 bases had no gene match. This CDR3 is built from 15 residues. The CDR3 protein is CASSFDPSGTYEQYF. The DNA of the CDR3 is TGTGCCAGCAGCTTTGACCCTAGCGGGACTTACGAGCAGTACTTC.

This clonotype has only a few counts. The genes are TRBV6-5 and TRBJ2-4; the D call may be TRBD1 or TRBD2 (5 bases each). The CDR3 has 15 residues. V lost 0 bases, J lost 4 bases, and 10 bases lay in between. The V gene's germline CDR1 is MNHEY and CDR2 SVGAGI. The CDR3 protein is CASSYSTGQKNIQYF. The CDR3 bases are TGTGCCAGCAGTTACTCGACGGGGCAGAAAAACATTCAGTACTTC.

This clonotype has only a few counts. The chain recombines TRBV12-3 or TRBV12-4 with TRBJ2-5; either TRBD1 or TRBD2 may supply D (5 bases each). The CDR3 spans 13 residues. Between the trimmed V and J ends, which lost 7 bases and 5 bases, there was a span of 14 bases. DNA of the CDR3: TGTGCCAGCAACCAGGGAGTTTCGGAGACCCAGTACTTC. Translating it yields CASNQGVSETQYF.

The CDR3 sequence is CASSLGTSQYF. The CDR3 DNA reads as TGTGCCAGCAGTCTCGGAACCTCCCAGTACTTC. J is TRBJ2-5 and V is TRBV12-3 or TRBV12-4; the D is unclear. Trimming removed 5 bases at V and 9 bases at J, with 10 bases between. The length of the CDR3 is 11 residues.

The table lists this clonotype with many counts. This chain links TRBV4-1 with TRBJ1-1; 8 positions agree with TRBD1. This CDR3 has 18 residues. V shed 0 bases and J 7 bases; nucleotides not matched to a gene: 16. Germline V CDR1 and CDR2: MGHRA, YSYEKL. CDR3: CASSQDTSRGTGKNEAFF. As DNA, the CDR3 is TGCGCCAGCAGCCAAGATACTTCCCGTGGGACAGGAAAAAATGAAGCTTTCTTT.

At least ten counts were recorded for this clonotype. Mismatch with germline at one junction end may stem from a read error. The chain couples TRBV4-1 to TRBJ2-3; D gene ambiguous. The length of the CDR3 is 14 residues. Germline CDR1 is MGHRA and CDR2 is YSYEKL. The CDR3 DNA sequence: TGTGCCAGCAGCCAAGGTGCTGGCACAGATACGCAGTATTTT. It codes for CASSQGAGTDTQYF.

The rearrangement links TRBV7-9 to TRBJ2-6; D ambiguous. The CDR3 totals 16 residues. Trimming shortened V by 8 bases and J by 0 bases, and 14 bases separated the two germline ends. In germline, CDR1 is SEHNR, CDR2 FQNEAQ (reference sequence). The CDR3 DNA is TGTGCCAGCTGGATCGGTTGGTCCTCTGGGGCCAACGTCCTGACTTTC. Translating it yields CASWIGWSSGANVLTF.

The V and J genes are TRBV25-1 and TRBJ2-7; no firm D call. Trimming took 1 base from V and 1 from J, leaving 8 bases between them. This CDR3 has 14 residues. CDR1 MGHDK and CDR2 SYGVNS come from the germline V gene. CDR3 coding DNA: TGTGCCAGCAGTGAATCCCCGTCTTCCTACGAGCAGTACTTC. Protein: CASSESPSSYEQYF.

The genes are TRBV4-2 and TRBJ2-1; D is ambiguous. The CDR3 extends over 12 amino acids. Looked up from germline, CDR1 is LGHNA and CDR2 is YNFKEQ. V was clipped by 1 base and J by 9 bases, with 7 bases between them. The CDR3 here is CASSQVVGEQFF. CDR3 coding DNA: TGTGCCAGCAGCCAAGTTGTCGGTGAGCAGTTCTTC.